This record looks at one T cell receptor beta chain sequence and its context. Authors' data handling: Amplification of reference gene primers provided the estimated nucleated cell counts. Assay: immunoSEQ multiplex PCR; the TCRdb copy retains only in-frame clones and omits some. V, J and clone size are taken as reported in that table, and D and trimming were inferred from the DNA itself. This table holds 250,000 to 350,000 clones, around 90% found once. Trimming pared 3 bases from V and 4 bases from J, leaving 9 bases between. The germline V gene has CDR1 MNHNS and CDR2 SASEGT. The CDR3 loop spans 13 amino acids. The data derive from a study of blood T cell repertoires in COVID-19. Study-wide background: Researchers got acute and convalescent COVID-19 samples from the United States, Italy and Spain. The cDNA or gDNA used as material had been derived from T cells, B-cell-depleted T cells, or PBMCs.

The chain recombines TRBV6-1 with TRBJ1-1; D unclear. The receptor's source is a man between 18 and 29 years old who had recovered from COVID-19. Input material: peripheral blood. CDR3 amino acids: CASSDGRGTEAFF. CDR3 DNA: TGTGCCAGCAGTGATGGACGGGGCACTGAAGCTTTCTTT.